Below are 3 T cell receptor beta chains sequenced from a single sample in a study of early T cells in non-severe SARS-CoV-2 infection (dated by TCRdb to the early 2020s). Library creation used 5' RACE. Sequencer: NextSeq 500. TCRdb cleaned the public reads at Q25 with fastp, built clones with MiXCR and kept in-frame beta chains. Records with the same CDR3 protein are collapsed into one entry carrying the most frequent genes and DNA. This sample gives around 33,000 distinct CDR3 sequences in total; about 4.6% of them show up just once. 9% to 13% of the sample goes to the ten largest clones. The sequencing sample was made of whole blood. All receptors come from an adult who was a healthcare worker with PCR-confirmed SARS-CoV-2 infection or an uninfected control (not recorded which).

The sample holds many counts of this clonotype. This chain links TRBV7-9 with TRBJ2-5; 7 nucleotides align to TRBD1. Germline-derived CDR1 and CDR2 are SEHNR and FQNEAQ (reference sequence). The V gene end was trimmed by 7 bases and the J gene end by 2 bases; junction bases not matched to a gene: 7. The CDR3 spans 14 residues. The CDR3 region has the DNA TGTGCCAGCAACAAGGGGACAGCTCAAGAGACCCAGTACTTC. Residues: CASNKGTAQETQYF. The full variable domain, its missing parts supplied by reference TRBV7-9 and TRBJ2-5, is DTGVSQNPRHKITKRGQNVTFRCDPISEHNRLYWYRQTLGQGPEFLTYFQNEAQLEKSRLLSDRFSAERPKGSFSTLEIQRTEQGDSAMYLCASNKGTAQETQYFGPGTRLLVL.

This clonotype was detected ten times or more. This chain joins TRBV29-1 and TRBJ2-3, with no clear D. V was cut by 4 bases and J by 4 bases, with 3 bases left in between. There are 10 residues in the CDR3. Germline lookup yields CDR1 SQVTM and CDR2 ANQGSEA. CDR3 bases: TGCAGCGTTGGGGCAGATACGCAGTATTTT. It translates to CSVGADTQYF.

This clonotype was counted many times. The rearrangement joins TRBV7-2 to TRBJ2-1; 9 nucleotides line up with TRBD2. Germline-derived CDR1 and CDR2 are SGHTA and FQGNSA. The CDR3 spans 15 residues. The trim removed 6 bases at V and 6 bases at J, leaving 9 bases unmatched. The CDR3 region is CASRFGGGGANEQFF. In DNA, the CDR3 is TGTGCCAGCAGGTTCGGCGGCGGGGGGGCCAATGAGCAGTTCTTC.